The clone carrying this TCR beta chain was counted a few times. The antigen remains undetermined. V dropped 7 bases and J dropped 5; count of bases not matched to a gene: 15. Per germline, CDR1 SQVTM and CDR2 ANQGSEA. The CDR3 totals 15 residues. These data originate in a study of beta chain features in type 1 diabetes. Expressed TCRB transcripts were sequenced after all isolated RNA was converted to cDNA. Libraries were prepared by immunoSEQ multiplex PCR; TCRdb keeps only in-frame clonotypes and omits some of them. Among 550,000 to 850,000 clones listed, 13% were seen once. Study-level results: Among patients with Type 1 diabetes, TCRB CDR3s were moderately but significantly shorter in every one of the four CD4+ subsets. The naive, central memory and Treg TCRB repertoires showed an apparent similarity that was greater among patients than among healthy donors. At VDJ recombination sites, type 1 diabetes patients had fewer insertions and more deleted nucleotides. Any HLA effect on TCRB rearrangement was left unresolved by small sub-analyses.

Sorting produced populations that all topped 95% purity. The material sequenced was naive CD4+ T cells from blood. J is TRBJ2-7 and V is TRBV29-1, with 9 bases matching TRBD1. This receptor was obtained from a man younger than 30 with type 1 diabetes. This chain's CDR3 is CSAKFRDRETHEQYF. CDR3 sequence (DNA): TGCAGCGCCAAATTCCGGGACAGGGAAACCCACGAGCAGTACTTC.